The rows below give T cell receptor beta chains drawn from one sample of a study of blood T cell repertoires in COVID-19. This table comes from immunoSEQ multiplex PCR, and its TCRdb copy is limited to in-frame clones, with some not included. The sample holds 180,000 or so clones, about four fifths seen once. The material sequenced was PBMCs or T cells enriched from blood (not recorded which). All receptors come from a man between 45 and 60 years old who had recovered from COVID-19. CDR3s include the opening cysteine and the closing phenylalanine or tryptophan. Each record gives: J gene, V gene, D gene, clone size, CDR3 protein, CDR3 DNA. The D gene is left open where the match is weak. Clone size is stated in some rows and not others, as once, few, many or a class when expanded.

J: TRBJ1-6; V: TRBV12-2; D: .; size: .; CDR3: CASRLEGGTGRSPLHF; DNA: TGTGCAAGTCGCTTAGAAGGCGGGACAGGGCGTTCACCCCTCCACTTT
J: TRBJ2-3; V: TRBV2; D: .; size: .; CDR3: CASRYSGTQYF; DNA: TGTGCCAGCAGGTACAGCGGTACGCAGTATTTT
J: TRBJ2-2; V: TRBV5-1; D: TRBD2; size: .; CDR3: CASRSRIAGASTGELFF; DNA: TGCGCCAGCAGATCTAGAATAGCGGGAGCGAGTACCGGGGAGCTGTTTTTT
J: TRBJ1-5; V: TRBV28; D: TRBD1; size: .; CDR3: CASSFGQGSQPQHF; DNA: TGTGCCAGCAGTTTCGGACAGGGATCCCAGCCCCAGCATTTT
J: TRBJ1-2; V: TRBV18; D: .; size: .; CDR3: CASSPNQNNYGYTF; DNA: TGTGCCAGCTCACCGAATCAGAATAACTATGGCTACACCTTC
J: TRBJ2-7; V: TRBV12-3/TRBV12-4; D: .; size: .; CDR3: CASSLVDGYEQYF; DNA: TGTGCCAGCAGTTTAGTAGATGGCTACGAGCAGTACTTC
J: TRBJ1-3; V: TRBV7-3; D: .; size: .; CDR3: CASSNSLSSGNTIYF; DNA: TGTGCCAGCAGCAACTCTCTAAGCTCTGGAAACACCATATATTTT
J: TRBJ2-1; V: TRBV5-5; D: .; size: once; CDR3: CASSLSWGGGLYNEQFF; DNA: TGTGCCAGCAGCTTGTCCTGGGGCGGGGGCCTTTACAATGAGCAGTTCTTC
J: TRBJ2-1; V: TRBV20-1; D: TRBD2; size: .; CDR3: CSASTSGGADEQFF; DNA: TGCAGTGCTAGTACTAGCGGGGGGGCCGATGAGCAGTTCTTC
J: TRBJ1-5; V: TRBV6-6; D: TRBD1; size: .; CDR3: CATREGQLRDQPQHF; DNA: TGTGCCACACGGGAGGGACAGTTAAGGGATCAGCCCCAGCATTTT
J: TRBJ1-5; V: TRBV28; D: .; size: .; CDR3: CASRSPTGVGQPQHF; DNA: TGTGCCAGCCGGTCCCCTACGGGTGTCGGTCAGCCCCAGCATTTT
J: TRBJ2-1; V: TRBV5-1; D: .; size: .; CDR3: CASRGQGPYNEQFF; DNA: TGCGCCAGCAGGGGGCAGGGCCCATACAATGAGCAGTTCTTC
J: TRBJ2-7; V: TRBV12-3/TRBV12-4; D: .; size: .; CDR3: CASSKTGYEQYF; DNA: TGTGCCAGCAGTAAGACAGGCTACGAGCAGTACTTC
J: TRBJ2-7; V: TRBV7-7; D: .; size: .; CDR3: CASSLEFGPYEQYF; DNA: TGTGCTAGCAGCTTAGAGTTTGGGCCCTACGAGCAGTACTTC
J: TRBJ2-7; V: TRBV9; D: TRBD1; size: .; CDR3: CASSRGQGSYEQYF; DNA: TGTGCCAGCAGCCGCGGACAGGGATCCTACGAGCAGTACTTC
J: TRBJ1-1; V: TRBV3-1/TRBV3-2; D: .; size: few; CDR3: CASSQSNIATEAFF; DNA: TGTGCCAGCAGCCAATCGAATATAGCCACTGAAGCTTTCTTT
J: TRBJ1-3; V: TRBV11-3; D: .; size: .; CDR3: CASSLGGQPSGNTIYF; DNA: TGTGCCAGCAGCTTAGGAGGACAGCCCTCTGGAAACACCATATATTTT
J: TRBJ2-7; V: TRBV19; D: TRBD2; size: once; CDR3: CASSTRTSGSSYEQYF; DNA: TGTGCCAGTAGTACCAGGACTAGCGGGAGTTCCTACGAGCAGTACTTC
J: TRBJ1-1; V: TRBV24-1; D: TRBD1; size: once; CDR3: CATSSGDRIDAFF; DNA: TGTGCCACCTCCTCCGGGGACAGGATTGATGCTTTCTTT
J: TRBJ1-3; V: TRBV6-5; D: .; size: .; CDR3: CASRPLKGSGNTIYF; DNA: TGTGCCAGCAGACCACTCAAGGGGTCGGGAAACACCATATATTTT
J: TRBJ2-7; V: TRBV5-1; D: .; size: .; CDR3: CASSPLGEAGSYEQYF; DNA: TGCGCCAGCAGCCCCCTCGGTGAGGCGGGATCCTACGAGCAGTACTTC
J: TRBJ1-1; V: TRBV11-3; D: .; size: .; CDR3: CASSLEGEAEAFF; DNA: TGTGCCAGCAGCTTAGAGGGCGAAGCTGAAGCTTTCTTT